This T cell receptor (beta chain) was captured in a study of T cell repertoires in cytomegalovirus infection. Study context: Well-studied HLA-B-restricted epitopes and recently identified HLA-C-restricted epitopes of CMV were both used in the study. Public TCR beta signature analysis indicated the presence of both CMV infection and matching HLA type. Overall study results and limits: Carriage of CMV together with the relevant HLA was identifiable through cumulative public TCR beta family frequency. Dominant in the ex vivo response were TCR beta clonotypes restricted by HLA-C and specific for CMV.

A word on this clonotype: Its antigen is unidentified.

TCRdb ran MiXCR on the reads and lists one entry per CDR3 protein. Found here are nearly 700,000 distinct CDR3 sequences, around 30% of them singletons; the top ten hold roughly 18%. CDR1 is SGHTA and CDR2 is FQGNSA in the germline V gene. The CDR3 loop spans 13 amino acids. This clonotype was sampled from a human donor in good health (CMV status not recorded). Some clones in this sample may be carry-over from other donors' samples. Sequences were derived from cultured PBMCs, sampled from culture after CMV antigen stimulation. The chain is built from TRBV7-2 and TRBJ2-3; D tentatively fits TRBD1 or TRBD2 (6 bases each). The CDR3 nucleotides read TGTTCAGGGGCACCGCGGGACACAGATACGCAGTATTTT. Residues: CSGAPRDTDTQYF.